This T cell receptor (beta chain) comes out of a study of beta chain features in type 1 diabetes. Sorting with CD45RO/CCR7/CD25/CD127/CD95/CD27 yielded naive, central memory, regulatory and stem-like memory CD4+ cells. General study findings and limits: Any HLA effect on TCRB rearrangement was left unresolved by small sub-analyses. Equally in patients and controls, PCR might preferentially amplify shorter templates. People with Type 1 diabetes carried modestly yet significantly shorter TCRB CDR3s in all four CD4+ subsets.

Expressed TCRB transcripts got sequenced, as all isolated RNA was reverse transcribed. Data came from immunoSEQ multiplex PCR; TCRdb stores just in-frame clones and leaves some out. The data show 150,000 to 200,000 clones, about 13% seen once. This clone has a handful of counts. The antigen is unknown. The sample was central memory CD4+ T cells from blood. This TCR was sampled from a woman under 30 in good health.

CDR3 loop: CASSQVAGAETQYF. CDR3 DNA sequence: TGTGCCAGCAGCCAAGTAGCGGGAGCAGAGACCCAGTACTTC. The V gene is TRBV14, the J gene TRBJ2-5, with 9 bases identical to TRBD2. Per germline, CDR1 SGHDN and CDR2 FVKESK. CDR3 size: 14 residues. The J segment lost 4 bases and the V segment lost 1 base, leaving 1 base of the junction unmatched.